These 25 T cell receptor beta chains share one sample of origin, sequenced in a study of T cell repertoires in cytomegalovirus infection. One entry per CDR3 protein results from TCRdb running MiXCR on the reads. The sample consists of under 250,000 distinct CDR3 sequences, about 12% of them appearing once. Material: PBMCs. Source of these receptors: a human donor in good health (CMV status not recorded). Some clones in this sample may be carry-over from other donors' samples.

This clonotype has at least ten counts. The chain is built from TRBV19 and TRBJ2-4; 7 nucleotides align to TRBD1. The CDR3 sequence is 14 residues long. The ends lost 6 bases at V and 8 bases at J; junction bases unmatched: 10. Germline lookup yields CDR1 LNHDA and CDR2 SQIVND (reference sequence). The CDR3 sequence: CASSKTAGGYIQYF. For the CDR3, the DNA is TGTGCCAGTAGCAAGACCGCAGGGGGTTACATTCAGTACTTC. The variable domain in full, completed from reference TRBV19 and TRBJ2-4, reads DGGITQSPKYLFRKEGQNVTLSCEQNLNHDAMYWYRQDPGQGLRLIYYSQIVNDFQKGDIAEGYSVSREKKESFPLTVTSAQKNPTAFYLCASSKTAGGYIQYFGAGTRLSVL.

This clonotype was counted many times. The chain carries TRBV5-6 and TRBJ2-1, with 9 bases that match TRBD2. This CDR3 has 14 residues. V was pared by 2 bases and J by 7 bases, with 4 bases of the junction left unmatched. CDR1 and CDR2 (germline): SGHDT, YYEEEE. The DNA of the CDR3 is TGTGCCAGCAGCTTAGGGACTAGCAAAAATGAGCAGTTCTTC. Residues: CASSLGTSKNEQFF.

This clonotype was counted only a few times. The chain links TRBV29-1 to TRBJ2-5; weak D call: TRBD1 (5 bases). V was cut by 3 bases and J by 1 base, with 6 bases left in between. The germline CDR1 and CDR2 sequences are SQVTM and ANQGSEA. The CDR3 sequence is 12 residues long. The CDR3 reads CSVETAQETQYF. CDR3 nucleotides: TGCAGCGTTGAGACAGCCCAAGAGACCCAGTACTTC.

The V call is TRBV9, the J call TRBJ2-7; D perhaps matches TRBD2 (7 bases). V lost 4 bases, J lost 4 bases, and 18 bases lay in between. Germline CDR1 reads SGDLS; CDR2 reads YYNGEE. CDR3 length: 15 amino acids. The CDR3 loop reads CASSPQGLAVYEQYF. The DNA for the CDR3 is TGTGCCAGCAGCCCTCAGGGGCTAGCGGTTTACGAGCAGTACTTC.

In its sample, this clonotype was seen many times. This chain's CDR3 is CASSSPGTGGRGYTF. The CDR3 region has the DNA TGTGCCAGCAGCTCCCCCGGGACAGGGGGCCGGGGCTACACCTTC. The chain has TRBV7-2 and TRBJ1-2; 12 positions match TRBD1. The CDR3 runs 15 residues. The germline CDR1 and CDR2 sequences are SGHTA and FQGNSA. Germline trimming cut 4 bases from V and 8 bases from J; bases unmatched to any gene: 8.

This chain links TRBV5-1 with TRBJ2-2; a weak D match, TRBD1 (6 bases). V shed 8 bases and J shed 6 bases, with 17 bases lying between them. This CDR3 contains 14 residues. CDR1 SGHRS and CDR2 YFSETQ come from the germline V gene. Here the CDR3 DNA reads TGCGCCAGTTCGTTACAGGGAATATCCGGGGAGCTGTTTTTT. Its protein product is CASSLQGISGELFF.

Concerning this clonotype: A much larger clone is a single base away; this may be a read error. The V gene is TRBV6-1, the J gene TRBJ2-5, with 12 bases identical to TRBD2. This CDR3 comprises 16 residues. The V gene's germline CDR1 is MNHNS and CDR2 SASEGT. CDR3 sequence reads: CASSGRLAGAVEIQYF. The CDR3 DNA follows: TGTGCCAGCAGTGGACGACTAGCGGGAGCGGTTGAGATCCAGTACTTC.

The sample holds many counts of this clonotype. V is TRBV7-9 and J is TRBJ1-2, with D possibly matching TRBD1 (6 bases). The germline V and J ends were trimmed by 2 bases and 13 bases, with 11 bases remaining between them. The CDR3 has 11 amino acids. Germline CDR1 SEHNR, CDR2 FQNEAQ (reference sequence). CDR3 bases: TGTGCCAGCAGCTTACAGGGGCCTATCACCTTC. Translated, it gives CASSLQGPITF.

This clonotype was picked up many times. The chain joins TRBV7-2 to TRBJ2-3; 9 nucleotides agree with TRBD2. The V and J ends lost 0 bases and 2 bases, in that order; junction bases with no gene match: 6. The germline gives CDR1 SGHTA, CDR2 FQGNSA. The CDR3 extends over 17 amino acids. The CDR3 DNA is TGTGCCAGCAGCTTAGCGCTGGCGGGGGGGACCACAGATACGCAGTATTTT. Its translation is CASSLALAGGTTDTQYF.

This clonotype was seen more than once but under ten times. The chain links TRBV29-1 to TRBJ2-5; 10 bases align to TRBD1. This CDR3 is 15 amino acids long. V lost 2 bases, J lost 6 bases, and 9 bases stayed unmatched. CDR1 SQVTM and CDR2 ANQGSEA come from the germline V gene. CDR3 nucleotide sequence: TGCAGCGTTGAATCACCGGGACAGGGGTTTCAGACCCAGTACTTC. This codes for CSVESPGQGFQTQYF.

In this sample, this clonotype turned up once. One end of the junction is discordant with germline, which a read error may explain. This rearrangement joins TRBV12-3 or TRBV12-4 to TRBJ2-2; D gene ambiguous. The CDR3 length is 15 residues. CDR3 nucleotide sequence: TGTGCCAACAGTTTAAATGGACGGGCCACCGGGGAGCTGTTTTTT. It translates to CANSLNGRATGELFF.

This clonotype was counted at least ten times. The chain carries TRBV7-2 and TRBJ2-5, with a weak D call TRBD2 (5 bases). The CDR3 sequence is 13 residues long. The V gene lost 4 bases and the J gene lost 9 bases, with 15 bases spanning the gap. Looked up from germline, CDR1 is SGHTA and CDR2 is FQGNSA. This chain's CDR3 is CASSSPDFGAQYF. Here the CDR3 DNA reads TGTGCCAGCAGCTCTCCGGACTTCGGCGCCCAGTACTTC.

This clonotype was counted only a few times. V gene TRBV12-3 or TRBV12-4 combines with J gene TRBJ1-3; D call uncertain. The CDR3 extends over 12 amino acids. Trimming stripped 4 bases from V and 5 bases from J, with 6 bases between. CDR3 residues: CASSSRRNTIYF. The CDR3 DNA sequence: TGTGCCAGCAGTTCCCGCAGAAACACCATATATTTT.

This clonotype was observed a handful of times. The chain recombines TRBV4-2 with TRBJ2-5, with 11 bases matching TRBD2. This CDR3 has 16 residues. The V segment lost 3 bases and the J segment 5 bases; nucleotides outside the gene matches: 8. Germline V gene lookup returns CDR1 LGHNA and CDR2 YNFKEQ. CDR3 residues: CASSQTSGDLLETQYF. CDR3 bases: TGTGCCAGCAGCCAGACTAGCGGGGACCTGCTGGAGACCCAGTACTTC.

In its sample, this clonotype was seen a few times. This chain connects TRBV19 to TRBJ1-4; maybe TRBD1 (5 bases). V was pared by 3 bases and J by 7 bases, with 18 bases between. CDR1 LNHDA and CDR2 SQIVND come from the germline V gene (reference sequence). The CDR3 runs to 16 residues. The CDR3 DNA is TGTGCCAGTAGTATTGGGGATAGCGGGGGGTTTGAAAAACTGTTTTTT. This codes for CASSIGDSGGFEKLFF.

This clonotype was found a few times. CDR3 DNA: TGTGCCACCAGCTCCTCCAGCGCCGGGGATGCGTATAATTCACCCCTCCACTTT. It yields the protein CATSSSSAGDAYNSPLHF. The chain uses TRBV15 and TRBJ1-6; D is ambiguous. The V end lost 5 bases, the J end lost 4 bases, and 21 bases lay between the germline ends. This CDR3 comprises 18 residues. Per the germline V gene, CDR1 is LNHNV and CDR2 is YYDKDF (reference sequence).

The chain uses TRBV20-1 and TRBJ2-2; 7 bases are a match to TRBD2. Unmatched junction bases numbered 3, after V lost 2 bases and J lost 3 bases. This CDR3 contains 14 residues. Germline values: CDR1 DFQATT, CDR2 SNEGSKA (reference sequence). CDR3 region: CSARRGVDTGELFF. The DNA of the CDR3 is TGCAGTGCTAGACGGGGGGTTGACACCGGGGAGCTGTTTTTT.

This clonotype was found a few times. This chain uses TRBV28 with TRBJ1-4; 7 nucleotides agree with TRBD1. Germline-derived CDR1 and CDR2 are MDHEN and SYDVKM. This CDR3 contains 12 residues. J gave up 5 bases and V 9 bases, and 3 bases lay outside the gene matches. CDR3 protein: CASGRGNEKLFF. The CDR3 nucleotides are TGTGCCAGTGGCAGGGGGAATGAAAAACTGTTTTTT.

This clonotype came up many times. The CDR3 nucleotides are TGTGCCAGCAGCCACGGGACTAGCGGGAGGGCGTTGGATACGCAGTATTTT. It yields the protein CASSHGTSGRALDTQYF. V and J are TRBV7-9 and TRBJ2-3; TRBD2 matches 16 bases. Germline CDR1 SEHNR, CDR2 FQNEAQ (reference sequence). Germline trimming cut 5 bases from V and 6 bases from J; bases unmatched to any gene: 8. The CDR3 consists of 17 residues.

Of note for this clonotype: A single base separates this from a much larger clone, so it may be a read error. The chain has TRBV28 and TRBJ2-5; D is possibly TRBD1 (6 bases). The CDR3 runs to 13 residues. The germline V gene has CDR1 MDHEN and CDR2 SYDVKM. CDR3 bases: TGTGCCACCAGTTACGGACAGCTAGAGACCCAGTACTTC. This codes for CATSYGQLETQYF.

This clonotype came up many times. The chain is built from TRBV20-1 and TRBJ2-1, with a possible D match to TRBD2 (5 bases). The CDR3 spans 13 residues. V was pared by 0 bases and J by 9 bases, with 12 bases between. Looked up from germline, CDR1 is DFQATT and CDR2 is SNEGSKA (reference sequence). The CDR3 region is CSARDGSPREQFF. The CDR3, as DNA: TGCAGTGCTAGAGATGGGAGCCCGCGTGAGCAGTTCTTC.

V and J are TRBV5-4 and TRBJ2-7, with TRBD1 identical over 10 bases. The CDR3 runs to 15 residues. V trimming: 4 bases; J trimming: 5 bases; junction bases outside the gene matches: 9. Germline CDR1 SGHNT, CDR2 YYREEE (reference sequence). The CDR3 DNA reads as TGTGCCAGCAGCCCGGGATGGGACAGGGGCGACGAGCAGTACTTC. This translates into CASSPGWDRGDEQYF. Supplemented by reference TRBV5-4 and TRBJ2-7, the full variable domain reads ETGVTQSPTHLIKTRGQQVTLRCSSQSGHNTVSWYQQALGQGPQFIFQYYREEENGRGNFPPRFSGLQFPNYSSELNVNALELDDSALYLCASSPGWDRGDEQYFGPGTRLTVT.

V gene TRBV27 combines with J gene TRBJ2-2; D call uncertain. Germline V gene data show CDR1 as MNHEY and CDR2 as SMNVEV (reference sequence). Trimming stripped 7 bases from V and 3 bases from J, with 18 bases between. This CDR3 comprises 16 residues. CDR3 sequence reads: CASTPRRQAHTGELFF. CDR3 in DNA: TGTGCCAGCACTCCGAGACGTCAGGCCCACACCGGGGAGCTGTTTTTT.

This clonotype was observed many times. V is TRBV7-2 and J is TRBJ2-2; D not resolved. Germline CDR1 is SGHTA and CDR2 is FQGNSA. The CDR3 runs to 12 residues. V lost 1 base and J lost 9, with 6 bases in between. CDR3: CASSLVFRELFF. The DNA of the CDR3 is TGTGCCAGCAGCTTAGTATTCCGGGAGCTGTTTTTT.

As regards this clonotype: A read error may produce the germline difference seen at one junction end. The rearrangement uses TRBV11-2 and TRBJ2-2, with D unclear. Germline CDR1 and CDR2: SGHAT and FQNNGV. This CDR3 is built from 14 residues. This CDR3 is CVSSLGRNTGELFF. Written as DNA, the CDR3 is TGTGTCAGCAGCTTAGGTAGAAACACCGGGGAGCTGTTTTTT.